Listed here is a single T cell receptor (beta chain). V dropped 5 bases and J dropped 8; count of bases not matched to a gene: 7. The CDR3 extends over 13 amino acids. The record originates from a study of blood T cell repertoires in COVID-19. Background on the study: Acute and convalescent COVID-19 samples came from the United States, Italy and Spain. PBMCs, B-cell-depleted T cells, or T cells provided the cDNA or gDNA that made up the material.

Original handling: Reference gene primer amplification yielded estimated nucleated cell counts. Measured with immunoSEQ multiplex PCR; TCRdb has only the in-frame clones, and not every one. V, J and clone size were drawn from that table, and D and trimming were deduced from the DNA. The top ten hold 0.8% of the sample, which has hundreds of thousands of clones, around 90% seen once. The chain joins TRBV12-3 or TRBV12-4 to TRBJ1-1, with 8 bases identical to TRBD1. This TCR was recovered from a woman in her 30s with acute or convalescent COVID-19. The sample comprised peripheral blood. CDR3: CASSMNRGLEAFF. As DNA, the CDR3 is TGTGCCAGCAGTATGAACAGGGGGTTGGAAGCTTTCTTT.